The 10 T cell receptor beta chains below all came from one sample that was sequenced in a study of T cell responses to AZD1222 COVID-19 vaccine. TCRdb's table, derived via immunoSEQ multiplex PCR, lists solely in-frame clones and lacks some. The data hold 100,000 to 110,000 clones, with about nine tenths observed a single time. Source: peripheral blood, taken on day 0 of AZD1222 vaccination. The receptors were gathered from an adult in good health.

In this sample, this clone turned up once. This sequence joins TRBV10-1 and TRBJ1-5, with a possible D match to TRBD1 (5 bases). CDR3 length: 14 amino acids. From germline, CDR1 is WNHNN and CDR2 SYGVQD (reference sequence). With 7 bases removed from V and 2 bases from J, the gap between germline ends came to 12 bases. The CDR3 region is CASNGASGNQPQHF. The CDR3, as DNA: TGCGCCAGCAACGGGGCCTCCGGCAATCAGCCCCAGCATTTT.

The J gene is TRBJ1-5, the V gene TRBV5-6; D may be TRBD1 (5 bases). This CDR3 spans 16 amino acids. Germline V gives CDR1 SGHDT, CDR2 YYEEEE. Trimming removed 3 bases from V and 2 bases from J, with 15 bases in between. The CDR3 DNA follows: TGTGCCAGCAGCTCCGCCGGGGGAGAAGGCAATCAGCCCCAGCATTTT. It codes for CASSSAGGEGNQPQHF. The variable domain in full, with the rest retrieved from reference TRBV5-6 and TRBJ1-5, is DAGVTQSPTHLIKTRGQQVTLRCSPKSGHDTVSWYQQALGQGPQFIFQYYEEEERQRGNFPDRFSGHQFPNYSSELNVNALLLGDSALYLCASSSAGGEGNQPQHFGDGTRLSIL.

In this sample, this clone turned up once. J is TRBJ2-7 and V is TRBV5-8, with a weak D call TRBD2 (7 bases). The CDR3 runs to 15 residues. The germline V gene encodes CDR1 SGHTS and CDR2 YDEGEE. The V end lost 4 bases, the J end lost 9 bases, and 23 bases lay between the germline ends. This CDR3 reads CASSDSGAGVFGQYF. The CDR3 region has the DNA TGTGCCAGCAGCGACTCGGGGGCGGGAGTGTTCGGGCAGTACTTC.

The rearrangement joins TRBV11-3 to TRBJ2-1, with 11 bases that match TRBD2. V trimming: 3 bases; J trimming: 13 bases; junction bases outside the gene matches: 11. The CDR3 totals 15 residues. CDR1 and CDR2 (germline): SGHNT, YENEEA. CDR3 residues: CASSFTSGSLNSQFF. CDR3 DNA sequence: TGTGCCAGCAGCTTCACTAGCGGGAGCCTCAACTCTCAGTTCTTC.

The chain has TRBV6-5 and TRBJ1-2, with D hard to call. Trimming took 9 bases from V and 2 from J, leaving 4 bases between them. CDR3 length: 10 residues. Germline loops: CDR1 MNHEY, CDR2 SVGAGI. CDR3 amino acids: CARRNYGYTF. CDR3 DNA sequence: TGTGCCAGGAGAAACTATGGCTACACCTTC.

The CDR3 DNA follows: TGTGCCAGCAGCTTGGGTCGACCCCTCCACTTT. Protein sequence: CASSLGRPLHF. J is TRBJ1-6 and V is TRBV5-8; no definite D call. Trimming took 0 bases from V and 12 from J, leaving 4 bases between them. This CDR3 has 11 amino acids. Looked up from germline, CDR1 is SGHTS and CDR2 is YDEGEE. Looking up the rest from reference TRBV5-8 and TRBJ1-6 gives the full variable domain: EAGVTQSPTHLIKTRGQQATLRCSPISGHTSVYWYQQALGLGLQFLLWYDEGEERNRGNFPPRFSGRQFPNYSSELNVNALELEDSALYLCASSLGRPLHFGNGTRLTVT.

CDR3 bases: TGCGCCAGCAGCACCGGGGACGGCTACGAGCAGTACTTC. Its protein product is CASSTGDGYEQYF. The rearrangement uses TRBV5-1 and TRBJ2-7, with D possibly called TRBD1 or TRBD2 (5 bases each). Trimming cost V 4 bases and J 3 bases, with 11 bases left between them. The CDR3 runs 13 residues. Germline V lookup: CDR1 SGHRS, CDR2 YFSETQ.

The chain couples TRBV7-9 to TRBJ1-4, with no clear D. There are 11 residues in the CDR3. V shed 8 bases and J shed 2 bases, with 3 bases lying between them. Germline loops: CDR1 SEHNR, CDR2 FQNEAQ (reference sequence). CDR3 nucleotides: TGTGCCAGCTGGACTAATGAAAAACTGTTTTTT. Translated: CASWTNEKLFF.

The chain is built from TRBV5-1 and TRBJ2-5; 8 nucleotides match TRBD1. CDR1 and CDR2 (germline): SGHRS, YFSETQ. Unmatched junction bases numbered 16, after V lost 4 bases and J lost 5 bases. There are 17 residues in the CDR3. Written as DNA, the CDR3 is TGCGCCAGCAGCCTCTCCCTCCAGGACAGGGACGGGGAGACCCAGTACTTC. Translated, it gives CASSLSLQDRDGETQYF. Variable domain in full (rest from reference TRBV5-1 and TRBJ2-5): KAGVTQTPRYLIKTRGQQVTLSCSPISGHRSVSWYQQTPGQGLQFLFEYFSETQRNKGNFPGRFSGRQFSNSRSEMNVSTLELGDSALYLCASSLSLQDRDGETQYFGPGTRLLVL.

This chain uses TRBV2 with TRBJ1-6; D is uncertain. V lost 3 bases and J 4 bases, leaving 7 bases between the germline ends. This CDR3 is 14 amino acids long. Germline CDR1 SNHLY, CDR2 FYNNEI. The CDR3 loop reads CASSDRPYNSPLHF. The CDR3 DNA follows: TGTGCCAGCAGTGATCGTCCTTATAATTCACCCCTCCACTTT. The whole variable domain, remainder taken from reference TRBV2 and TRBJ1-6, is EPEVTQTPSHQVTQMGQEVILRCVPISNHLYFYWYRQILGQKVEFLVSFYNNEISEKSEIFDDQFSVERPDGSNFTLKIRSTKLEDSAMYFCASSDRPYNSPLHFGNGTRLTVT.